This TCR beta chain was obtained from a study of blood T cell repertoires in COVID-19. Whole-study context: Acute and convalescent COVID-19 samples came from the United States, Italy and Spain.

Per the original methods: Estimation of nucleated cell counts relied on the amplification of reference gene primers. Measured with immunoSEQ multiplex PCR; TCRdb has only the in-frame clones, and not every one. That table furnishes V, J and clone size, whereas the DNA furnished D and trimming. This table holds a few hundred thousand clones, 88% found once. Trimming removed 0 bases at V and 11 bases at J, with 5 bases between. The CDR3 consists of 12 residues. Germline CDR1 is SGHTA and CDR2 is FQGNSA. This chain uses TRBV7-2 with TRBJ1-6; D unclear. The sequenced material came from peripheral blood. The sequence was obtained from a woman younger than 45 who had recovered from COVID-19. In nucleotides, the CDR3 is TGTGCCAGCAGCTTAGCGAGCACACCCCTCCACTTT. Its protein product is CASSLASTPLHF.